Following are 21 T cell receptor beta chains from one sample sequenced in a study of cytotoxic CD8 clonotypes in ibrutinib-treated CLL. The table came from immunoSEQ multiplex PCR; TCRdb's copy has only in-frame clones and leaves some out. The sample lists around 41,000 clones; roughly two thirds were seen once. The source material was PBMCs, sampled at disease progression, from a patient treated with ibrutinib. The receptors stem from a human donor with chronic lymphocytic leukemia.

This clone was seen a handful of times. The junction differs from germline at one of its ends, possibly a read error. Other DNA sequences within the sample encode an identical CDR3. This rearrangement joins TRBV5-1 to TRBJ2-5; 7 nucleotides align to TRBD2. The germline gives CDR1 SGHRS, CDR2 YFSETQ. The CDR3 has 14 amino acids. This chain's CDR3 is CASSLGGGQETQYF. Written as DNA, the CDR3 is TGTGCCAGCAGCTTGGGCGGGGGCCAAGAGACCCAGTACTTC.

This chain connects TRBV10-3 to TRBJ1-1; D is unclear. The CDR3 spans 12 residues. Germline assignment: CDR1 ENHRY and CDR2 SYGVKD. The DNA of the CDR3 is TGTGCTAATTCAGGTGCGAACACTGAAGCTTTCTTT. Its translation is CANSGANTEAFF.

The chain joins TRBV18 to TRBJ1-1; D might be TRBD1 (5 bases). The germline V gene has CDR1 KGHSH and CDR2 LQKENI. The CDR3 has 13 amino acids. V was pared by 4 bases and J by 7 bases, with 13 bases between. The CDR3 region is CASSLGTGVEAFF. The DNA of the CDR3 is TGTGCCAGCTCACTAGGGACCGGAGTTGAAGCTTTCTTT.

The V call is TRBV9, the J call TRBJ1-4, with 8 bases lining up with TRBD1. This CDR3 comprises 14 residues. V lost 4 bases to trimming and J lost 8 bases; unmatched junction nucleotides: 7. CDR1 is SGDLS, CDR2 YYNGEE, per germline. DNA for the CDR3: TGTGCCAGCAGCCCGGGACAGGCGGGCGAAAAACTGTTTTTT. Amino acids: CASSPGQAGEKLFF.

V gene TRBV5-1 combines with J gene TRBJ2-7; a possible D gene is TRBD1 (5 bases). Trimming pared 1 base from V and 2 bases from J, leaving 22 bases between. There are 18 residues in the CDR3. Germline V gene data show CDR1 as SGHRS and CDR2 as YFSETQ. In DNA, the CDR3 is TGCGCCAGCAGCTTGCGAGGCTCCGCCCCAGGGTCCACCTACGAGCAGTACTTC. Translated: CASSLRGSAPGSTYEQYF. Together with reference TRBV5-1 and TRBJ2-7, the CDR3 gives the full variable domain: KAGVTQTPRYLIKTRGQQVTLSCSPISGHRSVSWYQQTPGQGLQFLFEYFSETQRNKGNFPGRFSGRQFSNSRSEMNVSTLELGDSALYLCASSLRGSAPGSTYEQYFGPGTRLTVT.

Note on this clone: The germline gene is not matched at one end of the junction; a read error may be the cause. The chain uses TRBV2 and TRBJ2-3; D possibly uses TRBD1 or TRBD2 (5 bases each). CDR1 is SNHLY, CDR2 FYNNEI, per germline. The length of the CDR3 is 13 residues. The chain's CDR3 is CASSASPGTPGPF. CDR3 DNA: TGTGCCAGCAGTGCCTCACCCGGGACCCCGGGCCCTTTT. The full variable domain, rest sourced from reference TRBV2 and TRBJ2-3, is EPEVTQTPSHQVTQMGQEVILRCVPISNHLYFYWYRQILGQKVEFLVSFYNNEISEKSEIFDDQFSVERPDGSNFTLKIRSTKLEDSAMYFCASSASPGTPGPFGPGTRLTVL.

This clone appeared a single time. This chain uses TRBV14 with TRBJ2-3, with 9 bases identical to TRBD2. The CDR3 has 17 amino acids. The V gene's germline CDR1 is SGHDN and CDR2 FVKESK. The trim removed 4 bases at V and 2 bases at J, leaving 10 bases unmatched. This CDR3 reads CASSPYRGGGATDTQYF. The CDR3 DNA reads as TGTGCCAGCAGCCCCTACCGTGGCGGGGGGGCCACAGATACGCAGTATTTT.

By its share, this clone is medium-sized. This chain joins TRBV25-1 and TRBJ1-6; D not certain. CDR1 and CDR2 from the germline V gene are MGHDK and SYGVNS. The CDR3 length is 14 residues. The V gene lost 3 bases and the J gene lost 6 bases, with 9 bases spanning the gap. CDR3 in DNA: TGTGCCAGCAGTGACCAGTACCCTAATTCACCCCTCCACTTT. Amino acid sequence: CASSDQYPNSPLHF.

The gene calls are TRBV5-4 and TRBJ1-5, with D possibly being TRBD1 (6 bases). The CDR3 contains 18 residues. Germline lookup yields CDR1 SGHNT and CDR2 YYREEE (reference sequence). Trimming shortened V by 2 bases and J by 0 bases, and 18 bases separated the two germline ends. CDR3 sequence reads: CASSLAGDPSYSNQPQHF. CDR3 sequence (DNA): TGTGCCAGCAGCTTAGCAGGGGACCCCTCATATAGCAATCAGCCCCAGCATTTT.

This chain connects TRBV18 to TRBJ1-3; D unclear. The germline gives CDR1 KGHSH, CDR2 LQKENI. This CDR3 comprises 15 residues. Trimming removed 0 bases from V and 11 bases from J, with 17 bases in between. This CDR3 is CASSPPGRGLVSIYF. The CDR3 coding sequence is TGTGCCAGCTCACCACCGGGAAGAGGCCTAGTCTCCATATATTTT.

This clone was found a few times. This sequence joins TRBV5-1 and TRBJ1-2; D not resolved. CDR3 length: 14 amino acids. Germline CDR1 reads SGHRS; CDR2 reads YFSETQ. V dropped 0 bases and J dropped 8 bases, with 14 bases sitting between them. Here the CDR3 reads CASSLVPSPEGYTF. The CDR3 nucleotides read TGCGCCAGCAGCTTGGTCCCCTCCCCCGAGGGCTACACCTTC.

The CDR3 DNA follows: TGTGCCAGCAGTACCCTGAACCCTGCCGGGGAGCAGTTCTTC. It yields the protein CASSTLNPAGEQFF. V is TRBV6-6 and J is TRBJ2-1; D gene ambiguous. The CDR3 has 14 amino acids. Germline loops: CDR1 MNHNY, CDR2 SVGAGI (reference sequence). V was trimmed by 5 bases and J by 10 bases, leaving 18 bases between them.

This chain joins TRBV7-9 and TRBJ2-3, with TRBD2 matching over 8 bases. Trimming removed 0 bases from V and 5 bases from J; junction bases left unmatched: 7. Per germline, CDR1 SEHNR and CDR2 FQNEAQ (reference sequence). CDR3 length equals 16 residues. CDR3 sequence reads: CASSLAGAGAVDTQYF. The CDR3 coding sequence is TGTGCCAGCAGCTTAGCGGGAGCGGGGGCTGTAGATACGCAGTATTTT.

The J gene is TRBJ2-1, the V gene TRBV19, with 9 bases aligning to TRBD2. CDR1 and CDR2 from the germline V gene are LNHDA and SQIVND (reference sequence). This CDR3 has 15 amino acids. The junction had 6 bases not matched to a gene; V was cut back by 6 bases and J by 3 bases. The CDR3 DNA follows: TGTGCCAGTAGACTAGCGGGCAGGAGCTACAATGAGCAGTTCTTC. It codes for CASRLAGRSYNEQFF.

The chain combines TRBV7-9 with TRBJ2-2, with 7 bases that match TRBD1. The CDR3 is 16 amino acids. Trimming at V came to 0 bases and at J to 5 bases, leaving 6 bases not matched to a gene. Germline-derived CDR1 and CDR2 are SEHNR and FQNEAQ (reference sequence). The CDR3 loop reads CASSLARPGGTGELFF. The CDR3 DNA reads TGTGCCAGCAGCTTAGCCCGGCCAGGGGGAACCGGGGAGCTGTTTTTT.

The chain combines TRBV6-6 with TRBJ1-6; D gene unclear. The CDR3 sequence is 12 residues long. Looked up from germline, CDR1 is MNHNY and CDR2 is SVGAGI (reference sequence). With 6 bases removed from V and 14 bases from J, the gap between germline ends came to 14 bases. The CDR3 region has the DNA TGTGCCAGCAGCCTTAAGGGAGGAACCCTCCACTTT. Its protein is CASSLKGGTLHF.

J is TRBJ1-2 and V is TRBV28; D unclear. This CDR3 comprises 15 residues. Germline CDR1 is MDHEN and CDR2 is SYDVKM. V was pared by 3 bases and J by 5 bases, with 16 bases between. CDR3 sequence: CASSLAGSPTYGYTF. The CDR3 bases are TGTGCCAGCAGTTTGGCGGGCAGTCCTACTTATGGCTACACCTTC.

The chain uses TRBV5-4 and TRBJ2-7; 13 nucleotides match TRBD2. This CDR3 has 17 residues. After removal of 0 bases from V and 4 bases from J, the junction contained 7 bases not matched to a gene. In germline, CDR1 is SGHNT, CDR2 YYREEE (reference sequence). CDR3 residues: CASSLGGLLAGGYEQYF. The DNA of the CDR3 is TGTGCCAGCAGCTTGGGGGGTTTACTAGCGGGAGGGTACGAGCAGTACTTC.

This clone has a handful of counts. This chain links TRBV11-2 with TRBJ2-7, with a weak D call TRBD2 (6 bases). Looked up from germline, CDR1 is SGHAT and CDR2 is FQNNGV. The CDR3 is 15 amino acids. Trimming cost V 6 bases and J 3 bases, with 18 bases left between them. The DNA of the CDR3 is TGTGCCAGCAGATCAATGGAGGGACGGCACTACGAGCAGTACTTC. It yields the protein CASRSMEGRHYEQYF.

This clone was counted a single time. The chain uses TRBV7-9 and TRBJ1-4; D is possibly TRBD1 (6 bases). Germline lookup yields CDR1 SEHNR and CDR2 FQNEAQ (reference sequence). The CDR3 is made up of 12 amino acids. Trimming removed 5 bases from V and 8 bases from J, with 9 bases in between. The CDR3 region is CASSRTEEKLFF. Here the CDR3 DNA reads TGTGCCAGCAGCCGGACAGAGGAAAAACTGTTTTTT.

This clone showed up just once. The chain recombines TRBV7-9 with TRBJ1-5; TRBD1 agrees at 9 bases. The J segment lost 4 bases and the V segment lost 3 bases, leaving 10 bases of the junction unmatched. Germline CDR1 SEHNR, CDR2 FQNEAQ (reference sequence). CDR3 size: 17 residues. The CDR3 is CASSFTTGTGPNQPQHF. As DNA, the CDR3 is TGTGCCAGCAGCTTTACCACCGGGACAGGGCCTAATCAGCCCCAGCATTTT.